Reported below is one T cell receptor beta chain. No antigen is known for it. This sample was taken from a study of T cells expressing NK-cell markers. Study context: Among eight sequenced donors, seven carried HCMV seropositivity while one was seronegative. Study-level points and caveats: Dominant NKG2C+ clonotype frequencies of roughly 1.0-7.5% of CD8+ T cells were measured in roughly 6 donors.

TCRdb reprocessed the 5' RACE reads and reports one entry per CDR3 protein, with no DNA. The sample yields roughly 430,000 distinct CDR3 sequences, of which the top ten take up about 7.3%. This CDR3 contains 13 residues. The sequence came from a woman between 18 and 70 years old in good health. The rearrangement joins TRBV12-3 or TRBV12-4 to TRBJ1-4. Sequencing was done on a sample of blood T cells: a sorted CD56 or NKG2C T cell subset, CD4+ or CD8+ T cells, or bulk PBMC T cells (not recorded which). CDR3 region: CASAGATNEKLFF.